This T cell receptor (beta chain) was sequenced in a study of metastatic and nonmetastatic thyroid tumors. Study information: Patients with malignant and benign thyroid disease provided blood and tumor or nodule tissue, whose repertoires were compared.

Each patient came to thyroid surgery without any prior treatment (of any kind). V was cut by 6 bases and J by 2 bases, with 8 bases left in between. Germline assignment: CDR1 LNHDA and CDR2 SQIVND (reference sequence). This CDR3 has 14 amino acids. Study-wide points: When malignant thyroid tumors were compared with benign nodules, TCR beta diversity was reportedly significantly higher in the malignant tumors. This held in both blood and tumor samples.

This clone was recorded at least ten times. The antigen is undetermined. Authors' analysis steps: Researchers built a distant-metastasis classifier for papillary thyroid cancer that drew on CDR3 differences across clinicopathological groups. From the PCR reads, TCRdb re-called clones with MiXCR. These V and J calls originate from TCRdb's pipeline instead of the authors' own analysis. Among 20,000 to 25,000 clones listed, about a quarter were seen once. The chain uses TRBV19 and TRBJ2-6; D remains ambiguous. The sequencing sample was made of tumor tissue. This receptor was identified in a female donor with papillary thyroid cancer or a benign thyroid nodule (not recorded which). Some clones in this sample may be carry-over from other donors' samples. Written as DNA, the CDR3 is TGTGCCAGTAGATCGGTAGCTGGGGCCAACGTCCTGACTTTC. This gives the protein CASRSVAGANVLTF.